This is a list of T cell receptor beta chains from one sample in a study of CD8 T cells in Susac syndrome. TCRdb re-analysed the immunoSEQ multiplex PCR reads in MiXCR, keeping a single row per CDR3 protein. The sample has about 250,000 distinct CDR3 sequences; around 93% are singletons. The specimen was CD4+ T cells from PBMCs. These receptors all come from a human donor with multiple sclerosis. CDR3s include the opening cysteine and the closing phenylalanine or tryptophan. The D gene is left open where the match is weak. Only part of the rows carry a size: once, few, many, or a class if the clone is expanded.

d_gene	v_gene	j_gene	abundance	CDR3nt	CDR3aa
TRBD2	TRBV28	TRBJ2-5	once	TGTGCCAGCAGTTTTATGCTAGCGGACGGAGAGACCCAGTACTTC	CASSFMLADGETQYF
NA	TRBV18	TRBJ2-7	NA	TGTGCCAGCTCAAAGCAGGACAGCTCTACCCGCGAGCAGTACTTC	CASSKQDSSTREQYF
NA	TRBV20-1	TRBJ2-1	NA	TGCAGTGCCCGACTCATTTACAATGAGCAGTTCTTC	CSARLIYNEQFF
NA	TRBV2	TRBJ2-1	NA	TGTGCCAGCAGAGGGGAAGAGTATTACAATGAGCAGTTCTTC	CASRGEEYYNEQFF
TRBD1	TRBV24-1	TRBJ2-1	NA	TGTGCCACCAGTGATGGCAGTGGACAGGTAAACAATGAGCAGTTCTTC	CATSDGSGQVNNEQFF
NA	TRBV30	TRBJ2-1	NA	TGTGCCTGGTCTGGGGGGGGCGACCCTAGGAATGAGCAGTTCTTC	CAWSGGGDPRNEQFF
NA	TRBV27	TRBJ1-5	NA	TGTGCCAGCAGGCTGACAGGAAGCAATCAGCCCCAGCATTTT	CASRLTGSNQPQHF
NA	TRBV18	TRBJ1-1	NA	TGTGCCAGCTCAATCGAAGGGTACACTGAAGCTTTCTTT	CASSIEGYTEAFF
TRBD2	TRBV4-1	TRBJ2-3	NA	TGCGCCAGCAGCCAAGCGCCGGGACTAGCGGGGGTCCTTAGCACAGATACGCAGTATTTT	CASSQAPGLAGVLSTDTQYF
NA	TRBV23-1	TRBJ2-1	NA	TGCGCCAGCAGTCGTCAGGAGGGGGCGTCCCTCGGCTCCTACAATGAGCAGTTCTTC	CASSRQEGASLGSYNEQFF
TRBD1	TRBV5-1	TRBJ2-6	NA	TGCGCCAGCAGCCTGGGACAGGGCGGCTCTGGGGCCAACGTCCTGACTTTC	CASSLGQGGSGANVLTF
NA	TRBV3-1	TRBJ1-1	NA	TGTGCCAGCAGTACACCCGGGAACACTGAAGCTTTCTTT	CASSTPGNTEAFF
NA	TRBV5-1	TRBJ2-2	NA	TGCGCCAGCAGCCCAACAACTACCGGGGAGCTGTTTTTT	CASSPTTTGELFF
TRBD1	TRBV29-1	TRBJ2-5	NA	TGCAGCGTACCGGGACAGGGGGCGTTGCGGCAAGAGACCCAGTACTTC	CSVPGQGALRQETQYF
TRBD1	TRBV28	TRBJ2-3	NA	TGTGCCAGCAGTTTATTGGGACAGGGGGTCACAGATACGCAGTATTTT	CASSLLGQGVTDTQYF
TRBD2	TRBV10-3	TRBJ2-5	NA	TGTGCCATCAGTACTGGGACTAGCGGGGGTCAAGAGACCCAGTACTTC	CAISTGTSGGQETQYF
TRBD2	TRBV20-1	TRBJ2-1	NA	TGCAGTGCACAGGGGTCTAGCGGGAGGTTTGATGAGCAGTTCTTC	CSAQGSSGRFDEQFF
NA	TRBV5-1	TRBJ2-2	NA	TGCGCCAGCAGCAAAAGGGACGGAACAGACGGGGAGCTGTTTTTT	CASSKRDGTDGELFF
NA	TRBV5-1	TRBJ2-3	NA	TGCGCCAGCAGCTTGGAGGCCAGGGGTTTCACAGATACGCAGTATTTT	CASSLEARGFTDTQYF
NA	TRBV30	TRBJ1-1	NA	TGTGCCTGGAGTTTAACTGCGGGGAACACTGAAGCTTTCTTT	CAWSLTAGNTEAFF
NA	TRBV6-6	TRBJ2-2	NA	TGTGCCAGCAGCCGTAGTTCAGGGGGGGGCACCGGGGAGCTGTTTTTT	CASSRSSGGGTGELFF
NA	TRBV5-4	TRBJ1-4	NA	TGTGCCAGCAGCTTTGTAGGGGTGTCGGGGCGGGAAGTGTTT	CASSFVGVSGREVF
NA	TRBV20-1	TRBJ1-1	NA	TGCAGTGCTAGAGATGCGAGTAGGACGCACACTGAAGCTTTCTTT	CSARDASRTHTEAFF
NA	TRBV29-1	TRBJ2-1	NA	TGCAGCGTTGATGGTCCGTCCTACAATGAGCAGTTCTTC	CSVDGPSYNEQFF
NA	TRBV20-1	TRBJ1-1	NA	TGCAGTGCGAGTTTAAATCAGGGACTCATGAACACTGAAGCTTTCTTT	CSASLNQGLMNTEAFF
NA	TRBV7-2	TRBJ1-5	NA	TGTGCCAGCAGTAGGAGGATTAGCAATCAGCCCCAGCATTTT	CASSRRISNQPQHF
TRBD2	TRBV4-1	TRBJ2-2	NA	TGCGCCAGCAGCCATGAGCGGGGGGCCAACACCGGGGAGCTGTTTTTT	CASSHERGANTGELFF
TRBD2	TRBV20-1	TRBJ2-7	NA	TGCAGTGCTAGAGCCAGCGGGGGGCCCGCGGGAAGCGAGCAGTACTTC	CSARASGGPAGSEQYF
NA	TRBV10-1	TRBJ2-2	NA	TGCGCCAGCAGTGAACTGTGCCCCGGGGAGCTGTTTTTT	CASSELCPGELFF
TRBD2	TRBV6-1	TRBJ2-1	once	TGTGCCAGCAGTGAAGGACTAGCGGGAAGTGAGCAGTTCTTC	CASSEGLAGSEQFF
TRBD2	TRBV2	TRBJ2-3	NA	TGTGCCAGCAGAGGACTAGCGGGAAGCACAGATACGCAGTATTTT	CASRGLAGSTDTQYF
NA	TRBV7-9	TRBJ1-4	NA	TGTGCCAGCAGCTTAGCACAGGGTGAAAAACTGTTTTTT	CASSLAQGEKLFF
TRBD1	TRBV12-3/TRBV12-4	TRBJ2-7	few	TGTGCCAGCAGTTGGGACAGAGCCTACGAGCAGTACTTC	CASSWDRAYEQYF
TRBD1	TRBV7-9	TRBJ2-7	NA	TGTGCCAGCAGCCTTCCGGGACAGGGAAGCTCCTACGAGCAGTACTTC	CASSLPGQGSSYEQYF
NA	TRBV5-4	TRBJ2-3	NA	TGTGCCAGCACACCGGGGTCGAACACAGATACGCAGTATTTT	CASTPGSNTDTQYF
NA	TRBV6-4	TRBJ1-2	NA	TGTGCCAGCAGTGACACCTACACCCGGGACCTAAAGGGCTACACCTTC	CASSDTYTRDLKGYTF
TRBD1	TRBV13	TRBJ2-3	NA	TGTGCCAGCAGCCTCCGACAGGGCGTCTCAGATACGCAGTATTTT	CASSLRQGVSDTQYF
TRBD1	TRBV29-1	TRBJ2-1	NA	TGCAGCGTTGAGGGGGAACAGGGGACTGAGCAGTTCTTC	CSVEGEQGTEQFF
NA	TRBV25-1	TRBJ2-6	NA	TGTGCCAGCAGTGAATCGCTGGGTATCTCTGGGGCCAACGTCCTGACTTTC	CASSESLGISGANVLTF
NA	TRBV7-8	TRBJ1-5	NA	TGTGCCTCCAAGGCCGGATTGAGGTATAGCAATCAGCCCCAGCATTTT	CASKAGLRYSNQPQHF
TRBD2	TRBV11-1	TRBJ2-1	NA	TGTGCCAGCAGCCCATTCTCGCCGGGGGGAAAGACTAGCGGGGGCCGAAGCTCCTACAATGAGCAGTTCTTC	CASSPFSPGGKTSGGRSSYNEQFF
NA	TRBV12-3/TRBV12-4	TRBJ2-6	NA	TGTGCCAGCAGCCCCGACAACTCTGGGGCCAACGTCCTGACTTTC	CASSPDNSGANVLTF
NA	TRBV7-2	TRBJ1-1	NA	TGTGCCAGCAGCTTAAGATCGGTCAGCGGAAGATTCTACACTGAAGCTTTCTTT	CASSLRSVSGRFYTEAFF